Listed below are T cell receptor beta chains from one sample, sequenced in a study of cytomegalovirus exposure and HLA in healthy donors. The table came from immunoSEQ multiplex PCR; TCRdb's copy has only in-frame clones and leaves some out. Found here are roughly 50,000 clones; the top ten clones hold approximately 7%. The material sequenced was PBMCs. The receptor set was obtained from a woman aged 40 to 49 in good health and CMV-seronegative. The conserved cysteine and the conserved F or W are not part of the CDR3 here.

j_call v_call cdr3_aa
TRBJ2-3 TRBV7-9 ASGVPSGNTDTQY
TRBJ2-7 TRBV15 ATSRDRGYEQY
TRBJ2-1 TRBV4-1 ASSQELRSSYNEQF
TRBJ2-1 TRBV4-3 ASSQDSGKGSNEQF
TRBJ1-1 TRBV7-9 ASSLIQGAAEAF
TRBJ1-2 TRBV19 ASRDRGSNYGYT
TRBJ1-3 TRBV5-1 ASSLMAGGNTIY
TRBJ2-7 TRBV27 ASSLSGGYEQY
TRBJ2-7 TRBV10-3 AISMAGEANEQY
TRBJ1-2 TRBV19 ASSPGGSVWYGYT
TRBJ1-2 TRBV18 ASSPQGKVNNGYT
TRBJ2-5 TRBV5-1 ASSLAGLAGQETQY
TRBJ2-7 TRBV7-3 ASSLRLAGEGEQY
TRBJ2-2 TRBV20-1 SAATAGELF
TRBJ2-2 TRBV1 TSSQDIGTSGNTGELF
TRBJ2-7 TRBV6-5 ASSYGASGSGEQY
TRBJ1-2 TRBV7-9 ASSSSGGWGYT
TRBJ2-7 TRBV21-1 ASRRGKEQY
TRBJ2-5 TRBV6-5 ASSYDGGQETQY
TRBJ1-1 TRBV6-5 AVCRIADTEAF
TRBJ2-7 TRBV4-2 ASSQEPLAAGFEQY
TRBJ1-1 TRBV28 ASSWGDTEAF
TRBJ1-2 TRBV19 ASSIQGKGQPLST
TRBJ2-1 TRBV28 ASSPGRGPANEQF
TRBJ2-7 TRBV4-3 ASSQGASGTYEQY
TRBJ1-2 TRBV2 ASSLGGYT